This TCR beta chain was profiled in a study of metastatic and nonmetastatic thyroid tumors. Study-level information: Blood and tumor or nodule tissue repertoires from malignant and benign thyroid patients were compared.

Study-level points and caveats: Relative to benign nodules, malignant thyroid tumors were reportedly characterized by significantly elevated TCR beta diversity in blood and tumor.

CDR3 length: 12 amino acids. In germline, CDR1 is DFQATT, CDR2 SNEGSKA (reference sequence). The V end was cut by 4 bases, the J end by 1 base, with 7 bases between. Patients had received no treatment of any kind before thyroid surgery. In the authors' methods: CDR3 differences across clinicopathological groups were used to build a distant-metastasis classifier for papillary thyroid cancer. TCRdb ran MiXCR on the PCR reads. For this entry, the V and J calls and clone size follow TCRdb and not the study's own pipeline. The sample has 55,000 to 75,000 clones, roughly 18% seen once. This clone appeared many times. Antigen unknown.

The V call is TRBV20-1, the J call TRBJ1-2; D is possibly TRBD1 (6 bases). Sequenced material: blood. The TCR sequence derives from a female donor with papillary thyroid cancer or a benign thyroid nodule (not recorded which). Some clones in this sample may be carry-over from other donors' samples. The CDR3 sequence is CSATDSNYGYTF. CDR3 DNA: TGCAGTGCTACGGACAGTAACTATGGCTACACCTTC.